This passage covers 21 T cell receptor beta chains from one sample sequenced in a study of blood T cell repertoires in COVID-19. Assay: immunoSEQ multiplex PCR; the TCRdb copy retains only in-frame clones and omits some. The table has some 150,000 clones, 84% seen once; the top ten hold roughly 2.2%. The sequenced material came from peripheral blood. The source is a man between 65 and 85 years old with acute or convalescent COVID-19.

The chain has TRBV3-1 (or the pseudogene TRBV3-2) and TRBJ1-6; D unclear. Germline V gives CDR1 LGHDT, CDR2 YNNKEL (reference sequence). The V end was cut by 3 bases, the J end by 6 bases, with 15 bases between. This CDR3 region has 16 residues. CDR3 sequence reads: CASSHGRATINSPLHF. DNA of the CDR3: TGTGCCAGCAGCCATGGGAGGGCTACTATTAATTCACCCCTCCACTTT.

This CDR3 reads CASSQSGGRALLGKETQYF. In DNA, the CDR3 is TGCGCCAGCAGTCAATCCGGTGGGAGGGCCCTTTTGGGTAAGGAGACCCAGTACTTC. The rearrangement uses TRBV23-1 and TRBJ2-5, with 7 positions matching TRBD2. TRBV23-1 is filed as an ORF, its function uncertain. J was trimmed by 5 bases and V by 0 bases; bases with no gene match: 18. CDR3 length: 19 amino acids.

This chain connects TRBV30 to TRBJ1-4, with 7 bases identical to TRBD1. There are 15 residues in the CDR3. V trimming: 0 bases; J trimming: 8 bases; junction bases outside the gene matches: 9. Germline V gives CDR1 GTSNPN, CDR2 SVGIG (reference sequence). CDR3 nucleotides: TGTGCCTGGAGTGTAAAGGGACAGATTATGGAAAAACTGTTTTTT. It codes for CAWSVKGQIMEKLFF.

The chain employs TRBV10-3 and TRBJ2-1; 8 bases match TRBD1. This CDR3 contains 12 residues. V dropped 11 bases and J dropped 7; count of bases not matched to a gene: 7. CDR1 is ENHRY, CDR2 SYGVKD, per germline. The CDR3 reads CAARQGQNEQFF. The CDR3 coding sequence is TGTGCCGCCAGACAGGGGCAGAATGAGCAGTTCTTC.

The rearrangement joins TRBV5-6 to TRBJ2-7; TRBD1 agrees at 9 bases. CDR1 and CDR2 (germline): SGHDT, YYEEEE. V shed 6 bases and J 7 bases; nucleotides not matched to a gene: 14. This CDR3 comprises 15 residues. The CDR3 sequence: CASTDTGTGSSEQYF. CDR3 nucleotide sequence: TGTGCCAGCACTGACACCGGGACAGGGTCTTCGGAGCAGTACTTC.

The J gene is TRBJ1-2, the V gene TRBV9; 7 bases agree with TRBD1. Trimming took 4 bases from V and 5 from J; bases not matched to a gene: 2. This CDR3 region has 12 residues. In germline, CDR1 is SGDLS, CDR2 YYNGEE. The CDR3 DNA is TGTGCCAGCAGCACGACAGGGTATGGCTACACCTTC. Translated: CASSTTGYGYTF.

This sequence joins TRBV6-1 and TRBJ1-3; D unresolved. V gave up 3 bases and J gave up 0 bases, with 3 bases separating them. Germline lookup yields CDR1 MNHNS and CDR2 SASEGT. This CDR3 has 13 amino acids. The CDR3 sequence: CASSDSSGNTIYF. CDR3 nucleotides: TGTGCCAGCAGTGACAGCTCTGGAAACACCATATATTTT.

The J gene is TRBJ2-7, the V gene TRBV30, with D perhaps TRBD1 (6 bases). The CDR3 runs to 13 residues. The V end was cut by 1 base, the J end by 2 bases, with 9 bases between. Germline CDR1 and CDR2: GTSNPN and SVGIG (reference sequence). The chain's CDR3 is CAWSAAGAYEQYF. CDR3 sequence (DNA): TGTGCCTGGAGTGCAGCAGGGGCCTACGAGCAGTACTTC.

This chain links TRBV27 with TRBJ2-1; TRBD2 agrees at 7 bases. This CDR3 is built from 17 residues. Germline CDR1 reads MNHEY; CDR2 reads SMNVEV (reference sequence). Germline trimming cut 2 bases from V and 0 bases from J; bases unmatched to any gene: 7. The CDR3, as DNA: TGTGCCAGCAGTTTAGGGAGGGTGCCCAGCTCCTACAATGAGCAGTTCTTC. Its protein product is CASSLGRVPSSYNEQFF.

This clone has only a few counts. The chain couples TRBV5-1 to TRBJ1-2; TRBD1 agrees at 7 bases. Germline trimming cut 2 bases from V and 2 bases from J; bases unmatched to any gene: 6. CDR3 size: 15 residues. The germline CDR1 and CDR2 sequences are SGHRS and YFSETQ. DNA of the CDR3: TGCGCCAGCAGCTTTAACAGGGGATCGAACTATGGCTACACCTTC. This codes for CASSFNRGSNYGYTF.

This chain connects TRBV28 to TRBJ2-5, with a possible D match to TRBD2 (5 bases). The germline CDR1 and CDR2 sequences are MDHEN and SYDVKM. Trimming took 6 bases from V and 9 from J, leaving 14 bases between them. The CDR3 is made up of 12 amino acids. The CDR3 DNA sequence: TGTGCCAGCAGGAAAACAGCCGGGGCCCAGTACTTC. It is translated as CASRKTAGAQYF.

The chain uses TRBV27 and TRBJ2-5; 9 bases match TRBD1. Germline values: CDR1 MNHEY, CDR2 SMNVEV (reference sequence). The trim removed 3 bases at V and 1 base at J, leaving 9 bases unmatched. This CDR3 has 17 residues. The CDR3 spells CASSLKNLGQGQETQYF. The CDR3 DNA sequence: TGTGCCAGCAGTTTGAAGAATTTGGGACAGGGCCAAGAGACCCAGTACTTC.

This clone was picked up a small number of times. The CDR3 sequence is CASSPRTGKAGELFF. The CDR3 region has the DNA TGCGCCAGCAGCCCCCGGACAGGGAAGGCCGGGGAGCTGTTTTTT. This chain links TRBV4-1 with TRBJ2-2; TRBD1 agrees at 8 bases. There are 15 residues in the CDR3. Germline CDR1 and CDR2: MGHRA and YSYEKL. The V segment lost 4 bases and the J segment 6 bases; nucleotides outside the gene matches: 7.

The chain employs TRBV6-5 and TRBJ2-7; 8 bases align to TRBD1. The CDR3 is 14 amino acids. J gave up 3 bases and V 5 bases, and 6 bases lay outside the gene matches. The germline gives CDR1 MNHEY, CDR2 SVGAGI. The CDR3 loop reads CASSPSGQGYEQYF. The CDR3 coding sequence is TGTGCCAGCAGTCCCTCAGGACAGGGCTACGAGCAGTACTTC.

The V and J genes are TRBV2 and TRBJ1-1; D call uncertain. Looked up from germline, CDR1 is SNHLY and CDR2 is FYNNEI. The CDR3 runs to 16 residues. V dropped 8 bases and J dropped 0 bases, with 19 bases sitting between them. CDR3 sequence: CASAAARDGMNTEAFF. CDR3 nucleotide sequence: TGTGCCAGCGCGGCCGCCCGGGATGGGATGAACACTGAAGCTTTCTTT.

The chain couples TRBV28 to TRBJ2-2; 8 bases match TRBD1. The germline V gene encodes CDR1 MDHEN and CDR2 SYDVKM. The J segment lost 6 bases and the V segment lost 2 bases, leaving 8 bases of the junction unmatched. This CDR3 spans 16 amino acids. The CDR3 spells CASSLPDRVVSGELFF. The CDR3 nucleotides are TGTGCCAGCAGTTTACCGGACAGGGTGGTTTCCGGGGAGCTGTTTTTT.

The J gene is TRBJ2-7, the V gene TRBV11-1; 7 bases are a match to TRBD1. The CDR3 sequence is 14 residues long. Germline loops: CDR1 SGHAT, CDR2 FQDESV (reference sequence). The V gene end was trimmed by 3 bases and the J gene end by 5 bases; junction bases not matched to a gene: 7. CDR3 region: CASSFKTGTHEQYF. CDR3 DNA: TGTGCCAGCAGCTTTAAGACAGGGACCCACGAGCAGTACTTC. Full variable domain (rest looked up from reference TRBV11-1 and TRBJ2-7): EAEVAQSPRYKITEKSQAVAFWCDPISGHATLYWYRQILGQGPELLVQFQDESVVDDSQLPKDRFSAERLKGVDSTLKIQPAELGDSAMYLCASSFKTGTHEQYFGPGTRLTVT.

CDR3 loop: CASSSYRVEQFF. The DNA of the CDR3 is TGTGCCAGCAGTTCCTATCGAGTTGAGCAGTTCTTC. The chain joins TRBV12-3 or TRBV12-4 to TRBJ2-1; D not certain. CDR3 length: 12 amino acids. Trimming pared 4 bases from V and 9 bases from J, leaving 10 bases between.

The rearrangement uses TRBV2 and TRBJ1-5; the match to TRBD1 covers 7 bases. V dropped 8 bases and J dropped 4; count of bases not matched to a gene: 11. The V gene's germline CDR1 is SNHLY and CDR2 FYNNEI. The CDR3 totals 15 residues. CDR3 sequence (DNA): TGTGCCAGCGGCGCCTTACAGGGGTCAAATCAGCCCCAGCATTTT. This gives the protein CASGALQGSNQPQHF.

V and J are TRBV19 and TRBJ1-5, with 7 bases matching TRBD1. Trimming took 4 bases from V and 5 from J; bases not matched to a gene: 2. The germline CDR1 and CDR2 sequences are LNHDA and SQIVND (reference sequence). The CDR3 consists of 13 residues. CDR3 DNA: TGTGCCAGTAGTAAGCAGGGGGATCAGCCCCAGCATTTT. Translation gives CASSKQGDQPQHF.

V usage is TRBV5-4 and J usage is TRBJ1-2; D gene uncertain. The CDR3 has 13 residues. The V end was cut by 0 bases, the J end by 3 bases, with 6 bases between. The germline gives CDR1 SGHNT, CDR2 YYREEE (reference sequence). The CDR3: CASSLERDYGYTF. As DNA, the CDR3 is TGTGCCAGCAGCTTGGAAAGAGACTATGGCTACACCTTC. The entire variable domain, with the rest obtained from reference TRBV5-4 and TRBJ1-2, is as follows: ETGVTQSPTHLIKTRGQQVTLRCSSQSGHNTVSWYQQALGQGPQFIFQYYREEENGRGNFPPRFSGLQFPNYSSELNVNALELDDSALYLCASSLERDYGYTFGSGTRLTVV.